These 24 T cell receptor beta chains originate from one sample sequenced in a study of shared clonotypes between healthy human individuals. TCRdb's table, derived via immunoSEQ multiplex PCR, lists solely in-frame clones and lacks some. Among about 1.9 million clones listed, just over 90% were seen once. CD8 cells classed as naive were CD45RO-negative and positively selected for CCR7, excluding terminally differentiated effector memory CD45RA+ cells. The sample comprised naive CD8+ T cells from PBMCs. All receptors derive from a man between 18 and 35 years old in good health. Some clones in this sample may be carry-over from other donors' samples.

V is TRBV7-9 and J is TRBJ2-7, with a tentative D call TRBD1 (6 bases). Looked up from germline, CDR1 is SEHNR and CDR2 is FQNEAQ (reference sequence). The V end lost 1 base, the J end lost 3 bases, and 16 bases lay between the germline ends. The CDR3 has 16 amino acids. CDR3 in DNA: TGTGCCAGCAGCTTAGGTTACAGGGTTAGAGACTACGAGCAGTACTTC. As protein: CASSLGYRVRDYEQYF.

This chain joins TRBV11-2 and TRBJ2-5; 7 bases match TRBD1. The CDR3 length is 14 residues. V lost 4 bases and J lost 2; bases outside the gene matches: 4. The germline V gene encodes CDR1 SGHAT and CDR2 FQNNGV. The CDR3 DNA sequence: TGTGCCAGCAGCTACATCAGGGGGCAAGAGACCCAGTACTTC. It codes for CASSYIRGQETQYF.

This chain joins TRBV5-4 and TRBJ1-2; D is possibly TRBD1 (5 bases). Trimming took off 0 bases at V and 4 bases at J, with 10 bases between the two ends. This CDR3 comprises 14 residues. The germline gives CDR1 SGHNT, CDR2 YYREEE (reference sequence). As DNA, the CDR3 is TGTGCCAGCAGCTTGGGGGGGACCCTCTATGGCTACACCTTC. It is translated as CASSLGGTLYGYTF.

This sequence joins TRBV15 and TRBJ2-5; TRBD2 might be the D (6 bases). This CDR3 is 15 amino acids long. Germline V gives CDR1 LNHNV, CDR2 YYDKDF (reference sequence). With 1 base removed from V and 0 bases from J, the gap between germline ends came to 9 bases. CDR3 nucleotides: TGTGCCACCAGCAGAGCTAGCGCCAACCAAGAGACCCAGTACTTC. Protein product: CATSRASANQETQYF.

CDR3 in DNA: TGTGCCAGCAAGGAGAAGGATGGACCCCATGAAACAGATACGCAGTATTTT. Translation: CASKEKDGPHETDTQYF. The gene calls are TRBV27 and TRBJ2-3; the D is unclear. The V gene lost 7 bases and the J gene lost 3 bases, with 23 bases spanning the gap. The germline CDR1 and CDR2 sequences are MNHEY and SMNVEV (reference sequence). CDR3 size: 17 residues.

The chain carries TRBV28 and TRBJ1-3, with TRBD1 as a possible D gene (6 bases). CDR1 is MDHEN, CDR2 SYDVKM, per germline. CDR3 length equals 17 residues. Trimming took off 7 bases at V and 0 bases at J, with 19 bases between the two ends. DNA of the CDR3: TGTGCCAGCACCCAAGGGGGTACCGACAGCTCTGGAAACACCATATATTTT. Protein sequence: CASTQGGTDSSGNTIYF.

This clone was picked up one time. The chain joins TRBV4-2 to TRBJ1-4; tentative D call: TRBD1 (5 bases). Germline assignment: CDR1 LGHNA and CDR2 YNFKEQ. Trimming left V 0 bases short and J 7 bases short, with 15 bases between. The CDR3 extends over 16 amino acids. CDR3 bases: TGTGCCAGCAGCCAAGACGACAGCACCCTGCCTGAAAAACTGTTTTTT. It specifies CASSQDDSTLPEKLFF.

V and J are TRBV7-9 and TRBJ2-5; D is unresolved. The CDR3 runs to 15 residues. Germline V gives CDR1 SEHNR, CDR2 FQNEAQ (reference sequence). The V and J ends lost 5 bases and 4 bases respectively, with 17 bases between them. The CDR3 DNA sequence: TGTGCCAGCAGCCCCCCGCGAGGCAGAGCAGAGACCCAGTACTTC. Protein sequence: CASSPPRGRAETQYF.

This rearrangement joins TRBV7-9 to TRBJ1-1, with 7 bases identical to TRBD1. This CDR3 region has 19 residues. Germline V gives CDR1 SEHNR, CDR2 FQNEAQ (reference sequence). V was pared by 2 bases and J by 1 base, with 16 bases of the junction left unmatched. This CDR3 reads CASSLNALAGGIGNTEAFF. As DNA, the CDR3 is TGTGCCAGCAGCTTAAACGCGCTTGCAGGGGGAATAGGGAACACTGAAGCTTTCTTT.

V is TRBV5-4 and J is TRBJ2-1; 7 bases map to TRBD2. V lost 2 bases, J lost 10 bases, and 9 bases stayed unmatched. The CDR3 covers 14 residues. Germline V gene data show CDR1 as SGHNT and CDR2 as YYREEE (reference sequence). The CDR3 nucleotides are TGTGCCAGCAGCTTTTGGGGAGGGCTCCCAGAGCAGTTCTTC. Translation gives CASSFWGGLPEQFF.

The rearrangement joins TRBV18 to TRBJ2-1, with 7 bases fitting TRBD1. Looked up from germline, CDR1 is KGHSH and CDR2 is LQKENI. V lost 3 bases, J lost 9 bases, and 11 bases stayed unmatched. The CDR3 is made up of 15 amino acids. CDR3 sequence (DNA): TGTGCCAGCTCACCTCTAGAGGTCAGGGGGAGTGAGCAGTTCTTC. The encoded protein is CASSPLEVRGSEQFF.

The chain joins TRBV6-6 to TRBJ2-2; 8 bases agree with TRBD2. The germline V gene encodes CDR1 MNHNY and CDR2 SVGAGI (reference sequence). Trimming cost V 5 bases and J 6 bases; bases outside gene matches: 8. The CDR3 covers 15 residues. CDR3 residues: CASSLGLAGPGELFF. The DNA of the CDR3 is TGTGCCAGCAGTCTCGGACTAGCCGGGCCCGGGGAGCTGTTTTTT.

This clone showed up just once. The chain has TRBV23-1 and TRBJ2-7, with D possibly TRBD2 on 5 matching bases. TRBV23-1 is placed among ORFs of uncertain function. The CDR3 is made up of 16 amino acids. Between the trimmed V and J ends, which lost 0 bases and 6 bases, there was a span of 18 bases. CDR3 residues: CASSQSRYGGVREQYF. CDR3 DNA sequence: TGCGCCAGCAGTCAATCTCGGTACGGAGGAGTACGCGAGCAGTACTTC.

V and J are TRBV10-3 and TRBJ1-1; 7 bases are shared with TRBD1. The CDR3 runs 13 residues. Germline CDR1 and CDR2: ENHRY and SYGVKD. V shed 7 bases and J 4 bases; nucleotides not matched to a gene: 6. The CDR3 protein is CAITGTVGTEAFF. CDR3 in DNA: TGTGCCATCACCGGGACAGTCGGCACTGAAGCTTTCTTT.

This clone showed up just once. The chain carries TRBV27 and TRBJ2-7, with TRBD2 matching 8 bases. CDR1 MNHEY and CDR2 SMNVEV come from the germline V gene (reference sequence). The CDR3 has 18 residues. The junction had 17 bases not matched to a gene; V was cut back by 7 bases and J by 0 bases. The CDR3 bases are TGTGCCAGCATTCCCCGGGGGGGGGCACAAATAAGCTCCTACGAGCAGTACTTC. Translated, it gives CASIPRGGAQISSYEQYF.

The rearrangement links TRBV7-6 to TRBJ2-1; D perhaps matches TRBD2 (5 bases). The V and J ends lost 7 bases and 6 bases respectively, with 19 bases between them. CDR1 and CDR2 from the germline V gene are SGHVS and FNYEAQ. The CDR3 runs 15 residues. CDR3 in DNA: TGTGCCAGCACCCTTAGCTCCGGACTCGGCAATGAGCAGTTCTTC. Its protein is CASTLSSGLGNEQFF.

The chain links TRBV4-2 to TRBJ1-2, with 7 bases matching TRBD1. Germline-derived CDR1 and CDR2 are LGHNA and YNFKEQ. V lost 0 bases to trimming and J lost 7 bases; unmatched junction nucleotides: 8. CDR3 length: 15 residues. CDR3 sequence (DNA): TGTGCCAGCAGCCAAGATACAGGGGTGTCGTTTGGCTACACCTTC. The encoded protein is CASSQDTGVSFGYTF.

The rearrangement joins TRBV7-8 to TRBJ2-7; the match to TRBD1 covers 8 bases. The V segment lost 5 bases and the J segment 0 bases; nucleotides outside the gene matches: 24. The germline gives CDR1 SGHVS, CDR2 FQNEAQ. The CDR3 runs to 21 residues. The CDR3 nucleotides are TGTGCCAGCAGCCGCTCCTTACCGACAGGGGACTTTCCCCCCTACTCCTACGAGCAGTACTTC. Protein sequence: CASSRSLPTGDFPPYSYEQYF.

The chain is built from TRBV10-2 and TRBJ2-7; TRBD2 aligns across 7 bases. This CDR3 has 11 residues. Unmatched junction bases numbered 5, after V lost 10 bases and J lost 5 bases. Germline lookup yields CDR1 WSHSY and CDR2 SAAADI. The CDR3 DNA reads as TGCGCCACCCTTCGGGGGGACGAGCAGTACTTC. It translates to CATLRGDEQYF.

This clone was picked up a small number of times. The chain links TRBV27 to TRBJ2-2; the match to TRBD2 covers 10 bases. Trimming removed 6 bases from V and 5 bases from J; junction bases left unmatched: 6. The CDR3 loop spans 15 amino acids. CDR1 is MNHEY and CDR2 is SMNVEV in the germline V gene (reference sequence). The CDR3 bases are TGTGCCAGCAGGCCACTAGCGGGATTAACCGGGGAGCTGTTTTTT. Protein product: CASRPLAGLTGELFF.

V and J are TRBV28 and TRBJ1-5, with 9 bases aligning to TRBD1. The J segment lost 9 bases and the V segment lost 6 bases, leaving 6 bases of the junction unmatched. This CDR3 has 13 residues. Germline CDR1 is MDHEN and CDR2 is SYDVKM. CDR3 nucleotide sequence: TGTGCCAGCAGGGGACAGGGCACAAGGCCCCAGCATTTT. It is translated as CASRGQGTRPQHF. Looking up the rest from reference TRBV28 and TRBJ1-5 gives the full variable domain: DVKVTQSSRYLVKRTGEKVFLECVQDMDHENMFWYRQDPGLGLRLIYFSYDVKMKEKGDIPEGYSVSREKKERFSLILESASTNQTSMYLCASRGQGTRPQHFGDGTRLSIL.

This CDR3 is CATTDRGRDEQFF. The CDR3 DNA sequence: TGTGCCACCACGGACAGGGGCCGCGATGAGCAGTTCTTC. This chain uses TRBV15 with TRBJ2-1; TRBD1 matches 9 bases. Trimming cost V 7 bases and J 8 bases; bases outside gene matches: 6. CDR1 is LNHNV, CDR2 YYDKDF, per germline (reference sequence). There are 13 residues in the CDR3. Complete variable domain (other parts from reference TRBV15 and TRBJ2-1): DAMVIQNPRYQVTQFGKPVTLSCSQTLNHNVMYWYQQKSSQAPKLLFHYYDKDFNNEADTPDNFQSRRPNTSFCFLDIRSPGLGDTAMYLCATTDRGRDEQFFGPGTRLTVL.

This clone was observed a few times. The rearrangement uses TRBV25-1 and TRBJ1-5; D is unclear. The germline V and J ends were trimmed by 4 bases and 6 bases, with 10 bases remaining between them. The germline V gene has CDR1 MGHDK and CDR2 SYGVNS. The CDR3 is made up of 13 amino acids. The CDR3 nucleotides read TGTGCCAGCAGTGTCGGGGTCGGTCAGCCCCAGCATTTT. It translates to CASSVGVGQPQHF.

This chain links TRBV14 with TRBJ2-1, with unresolved D. Germline-derived CDR1 and CDR2 are SGHDN and FVKESK. This CDR3 spans 15 amino acids. Between the trimmed V and J ends, which lost 4 bases and 0 bases, there was a span of 10 bases. CDR3 sequence reads: CASSRAPSSYNEQFF. DNA of the CDR3: TGTGCCAGCAGCCGCGCGCCGAGCTCCTACAATGAGCAGTTCTTC. Full variable domain (rest looked up from reference TRBV14 and TRBJ2-1): EAGVTQFPSHSVIEKGQTVTLRCDPISGHDNLYWYRRVMGKEIKFLLHFVKESKQDESGMPNNRFLAERTGGTYSTLKVQPAELEDSGVYFCASSRAPSSYNEQFFGPGTRLTVL.